This T cell receptor beta chain was sequenced in a study of response to subunit inactivated influenza vaccine. Findings and caveats of the study: Authors suggested few new T cells are recruited by each seasonal influenza vaccination.

Germline V gene lookup returns CDR1 SGHTA and CDR2 FQGNSA. Trimming stripped 2 bases from V and 1 base from J, with 9 bases between. This CDR3 has 15 amino acids. This clonotype came up a few times. The antigen is undetermined. MiXCR, applied by TCRdb to the RT-PCR reads, yields one record per CDR3 protein. The sample holds fewer than 600,000 distinct CDR3 sequences, under 8.5% seen once. This sample comprised PBMCs from blood, obtained around 25 months after vaccination. The TCR was taken from a man between 50 and 69 years old who received an inactivated influenza vaccine. This chain joins TRBV7-2 and TRBJ2-4, with a weak D call TRBD2 (5 bases). The DNA of the CDR3 is TGTGCCAGCAGCTTACCATCGGGGGCCAAAAACATTCAGTACTTC. It codes for CASSLPSGAKNIQYF.